This TCR beta chain was captured in a study of control samples from healthy donors and cancer patients. On this clone: Mismatch with germline at one junction end may stem from a read error.

CDR3 length: 17 amino acids. In germline, CDR1 is SSHAT, CDR2 FNYEAQ (reference sequence). Sequencing used immunoSEQ multiplex PCR; TCRdb keeps in-frame clones, though not all of them. Of 180,000 or so clones listed, about 93% are singletons. This receptor was taken from a woman aged 60 to 75 in good health. The chain couples TRBV7-7 to TRBJ2-3, with TRBD2 identical over 7 bases. Material: blood. CDR3 protein: CASSLDGASGGTDTQYF. The CDR3 region has the DNA TGTGCTAGCAGCTTAGATGGGGCTAGCGGAGGCACAGATACGCAGTATTTT.